These 6 T cell receptor beta chains came from one sample sequenced in a study of blood T cell repertoires in COVID-19. Profiled with immunoSEQ multiplex PCR; TCRdb holds only in-frame clones, not every one. The sample shows some 270,000 clones, 70% to 90% of them seen only once. Sequencing was carried out using PBMCs or T cells enriched from blood (not recorded which). The receptors derive from a woman younger than 45 who had recovered from COVID-19.

V usage is TRBV19 and J usage is TRBJ1-4, with a possible D match to TRBD1 (6 bases). V was pared by 3 bases and J by 7 bases, with 15 bases between. CDR3 length: 15 amino acids. Germline V gives CDR1 LNHDA, CDR2 SQIVND (reference sequence). This CDR3 reads CASSMSGTRGEKLFF. The CDR3 nucleotides read TGTGCCAGTAGTATGTCCGGGACACGGGGTGAAAAACTGTTTTTT.

The chain couples TRBV27 to TRBJ2-5; 10 positions agree with TRBD1. The CDR3 totals 14 residues. Unmatched junction bases numbered 3, after V lost 3 bases and J lost 5 bases. The V gene's germline CDR1 is MNHEY and CDR2 SMNVEV (reference sequence). The CDR3 loop reads CASSLTGGAETQYF. In nucleotides, the CDR3 is TGTGCCAGCAGTTTGACAGGGGGCGCGGAGACCCAGTACTTC.

The CDR3 coding sequence is TGTGCCAGCAGCGCGGACAGGGGGCCTAAAGCTTTCTTT. Amino acid sequence: CASSADRGPKAFF. The rearrangement uses TRBV2 and TRBJ1-1, with 11 bases fitting TRBD1. V dropped 6 bases and J dropped 9; count of bases not matched to a gene: 6. CDR1 and CDR2 from the germline V gene are SNHLY and FYNNEI. The CDR3 is 13 amino acids.

The rearrangement joins TRBV2 to TRBJ1-1; D ambiguous. Between the trimmed V and J ends, which lost 8 bases and 5 bases, there was a span of 6 bases. The germline CDR1 and CDR2 sequences are SNHLY and FYNNEI. The CDR3 is made up of 10 amino acids. DNA of the CDR3: TGTGCCAGCTCCGAGACTGAAGCTTTCTTT. The encoded protein is CASSETEAFF.

This chain uses TRBV2 with TRBJ1-6, with D possibly TRBD1 on 6 matching bases. CDR1 SNHLY and CDR2 FYNNEI come from the germline V gene. The V end lost 3 bases, the J end lost 6 bases, and 9 bases lay between the germline ends. The CDR3 sequence is 14 residues long. The CDR3 DNA sequence: TGTGCCAGCAGTGAGGACAGATCTAATTCACCCCTCCACTTT. Translated, it gives CASSEDRSNSPLHF.

This chain links TRBV19 with TRBJ1-2; D gene ambiguous. Trimming took off 0 bases at V and 4 bases at J, with 6 bases between the two ends. Germline assignment: CDR1 LNHDA and CDR2 SQIVND (reference sequence). The CDR3 loop spans 13 amino acids. CDR3 coding DNA: TGTGCCAGTAGTATAGACGGGAGCTATGGCTACACCTTC. This translates into CASSIDGSYGYTF.